This TCR beta chain is drawn from a study of beta chain features in type 1 diabetes. Overall study findings and caveats: Among patients, naive, central memory and Treg TCRB repertoires appeared more similar than among healthy donors.

As for this clone: Its specificity is not known.

Heparinised blood was drawn once per donor, averaging around 120 mL. This CDR3 region has 14 residues. Germline V gene sequence: CDR1 SQVTM, CDR2 ANQGSEA. V was shortened by 4 bases and J by 2 bases, with 12 bases between the two germline ends. Expressed TCRB transcripts were sequenced because the entire RNA isolate underwent reverse transcription. Reads for stem cell-like memory T cell samples averaged around 1 million. Method: immunoSEQ multiplex PCR; TCRdb's copy keeps in-frame clones and lacks some. This table has about 42,000 clones, roughly 50% appearing once. The source is a woman aged 25 to 39 in good health. Sequencing was performed on stem cell memory CD4+ T cells from blood. The chain joins TRBV29-1 to TRBJ1-5; no definite D call. CDR3 coding DNA: TGCAGCGTTGCGGCGGCGGGCCGCAATCAGCCCCAGCATTTT. Protein: CSVAAAGRNQPQHF.